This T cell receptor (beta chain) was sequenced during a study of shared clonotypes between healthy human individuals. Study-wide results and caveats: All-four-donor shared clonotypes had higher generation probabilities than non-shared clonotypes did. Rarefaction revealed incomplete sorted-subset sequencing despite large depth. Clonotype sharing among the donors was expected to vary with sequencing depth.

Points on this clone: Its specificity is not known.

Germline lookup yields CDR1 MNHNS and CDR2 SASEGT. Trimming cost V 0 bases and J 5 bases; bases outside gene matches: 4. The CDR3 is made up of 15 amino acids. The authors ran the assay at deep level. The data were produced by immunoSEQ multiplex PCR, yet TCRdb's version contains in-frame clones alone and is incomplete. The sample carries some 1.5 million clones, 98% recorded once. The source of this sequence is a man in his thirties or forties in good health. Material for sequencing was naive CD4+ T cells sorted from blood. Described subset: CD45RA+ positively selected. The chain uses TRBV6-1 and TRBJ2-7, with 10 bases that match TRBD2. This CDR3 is CASSEATSGFHEQYF. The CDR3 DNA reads TGTGCCAGCAGTGAAGCGACTAGCGGGTTCCACGAGCAGTACTTC.